The rows below give T cell receptor beta chains drawn from one sample of a study of blood T cell repertoires in COVID-19. TCRdb's table, derived via immunoSEQ multiplex PCR, lists solely in-frame clones and lacks some. The table shows around 15,000 clones, with approximately 76% occurring only once. The sequenced sample was peripheral blood. These receptors all come from a man between 65 and 85 years old with active or convalescent COVID-19. Both conserved end residues are part of each CDR3. The D gene is left open where the match is weak. Size is omitted from some rows. Given values are once, few, many or a class for expanded clones.

V gene	J gene	D gene	clone size	CDR3 protein	CDR3 DNA
TRBV6-6	TRBJ1-1	TRBD1	medium-sized	CASSPGTGGAGNTEAFF	TGTGCCAGCAGTCCCGGGACAGGGGGGGCGGGGAACACTGAAGCTTTCTTT
TRBV25-1	TRBJ2-3	NA	once	CASSEYSPDTQYF	TGTGCCAGCAGTGAATACTCCCCAGATACGCAGTATTTT
TRBV7-9	TRBJ1-2	TRBD1	NA	CASSFMGTDSKGYTF	TGTGCCAGCAGCTTTATGGGGACAGACTCAAAGGGCTACACCTTC
TRBV24-1	TRBJ2-5	TRBD1	NA	CATSEVTGVAETQYF	TGTGCCACCAGTGAGGTCACAGGGGTTGCGGAGACCCAGTACTTC
TRBV18	TRBJ2-7	TRBD1	NA	CASSGPGQGLYEQYF	TGTGCCAGCTCAGGTCCGGGACAGGGCCTCTACGAGCAGTACTTC
TRBV28	TRBJ2-5	NA	NA	CASRQPPIETQYF	TGTGCCAGCAGACAGCCCCCAATAGAGACCCAGTACTTC
TRBV9	TRBJ1-5	NA	NA	CASSSQGFLNQPQHF	TGTGCCAGCAGCTCACAGGGCTTCCTAAATCAGCCCCAGCATTTT
TRBV5-1	TRBJ2-3	TRBD1	few	CASSSSGTGADTQYF	TGCGCCAGCAGCTCGTCCGGGACAGGGGCAGATACGCAGTATTTT
TRBV6-5	TRBJ2-7	TRBD1	NA	CASSTGVEKQYF	TGTGCCAGCAGCACAGGGGTAGAGAAGCAGTACTTC
TRBV11-2	TRBJ2-3	TRBD2	few	CASSFGTSGTDTQYF	TGTGCCAGCAGCTTCGGGACTAGCGGCACAGATACGCAGTATTTT
TRBV7-9	TRBJ1-1	NA	NA	CASSLDSNTEAFF	TGTGCCAGCAGCTTAGACAGTAACACTGAAGCTTTCTTT
TRBV6-5	TRBJ2-1	TRBD1	NA	CASSYMGQGASNEQFF	TGTGCCAGCAGTTACATGGGACAGGGGGCTAGCAATGAGCAGTTCTTC
TRBV5-8	TRBJ2-1	TRBD2	NA	CASSLERGRSYNEQFF	TGTGCCAGCAGCCTAGAGCGGGGGAGGTCCTACAATGAGCAGTTCTTC
TRBV5-1	TRBJ2-3	NA	NA	CASSFTLAADTDTQYF	TGCGCCAGCAGCTTTACTCTAGCCGCGGACACAGATACGCAGTATTTT
TRBV7-3	TRBJ2-1	NA	NA	CASSLDGKQFF	TGTGCCAGCAGCTTAGATGGCAAGCAGTTCTTC
TRBV3-1/TRBV3-2	TRBJ1-2	NA	NA	CASSAGGVYGYTF	TGTGCCAGCAGCGCCGGCGGGGTCTATGGCTACACCTTC
TRBV5-4	TRBJ2-3	TRBD1	NA	CASSSRDRTDTQYF	TGTGCCAGCAGCTCCCGGGACAGAACAGATACGCAGTATTTT
TRBV11-2	TRBJ1-1	NA	NA	CASSWGGTGSSAFF	TGTGCCAGCAGCTGGGGGGGGACGGGTTCCTCAGCTTTCTTT
TRBV5-1	TRBJ2-4	NA	NA	CASRHDRDIQYF	TGCGCCAGCAGGCACGACCGGGACATTCAGTACTTC
TRBV2	TRBJ2-7	TRBD1	NA	CASNQQGPYEQYF	TGTGCCAGCAATCAACAGGGGCCCTACGAGCAGTACTTC
TRBV18	TRBJ1-1	NA	NA	CASSRTENTEAFF	TGTGCCAGCTCCCGGACAGAGAACACTGAAGCTTTCTTT
TRBV28	TRBJ1-2	NA	NA	CASTLGGAYGYTF	TGTGCCAGCACCCTCGGAGGGGCATATGGCTACACCTTC
TRBV5-1	TRBJ2-1	NA	NA	CASRLGGDSYNEQFF	TGCGCCAGCAGGCTTGGCGGGGATTCCTACAATGAGCAGTTCTTC
TRBV7-2	TRBJ2-6	NA	few	CASSFNGANVLTF	TGTGCCAGCAGCTTTAATGGGGCCAACGTCCTGACTTTC
TRBV29-1	TRBJ2-2	NA	NA	CSGAQGTDTGELFF	TGCAGCGGAGCTCAGGGTACGGACACCGGGGAGCTGTTTTTT
TRBV25-1	TRBJ2-3	TRBD2	few	CASSDSGSGSTDTQYF	TGTGCCAGCAGCGACAGCGGGAGCGGTAGCACAGATACGCAGTATTTT
TRBV7-9	TRBJ2-5	NA	NA	CASSLAGGETQYF	TGTGCCAGCAGCTTGGCAGGGGGGGAGACCCAGTACTTC
TRBV13	TRBJ2-1	NA	NA	CASSGDDSYNEQFF	TGTGCCAGCAGCGGAGACGACAGTTACAATGAGCAGTTCTTC
TRBV19	TRBJ1-1	TRBD1	NA	CASTMGTGGSRTEAFF	TGTGCCAGTACCATGGGTACAGGGGGCTCGAGGACTGAAGCTTTCTTT
TRBV23-1	TRBJ1-2	TRBD1	once	CASSQWDRESGYTF	TGCGCCAGCAGTCAATGGGACAGGGAAAGTGGCTACACCTTC
TRBV6-5	TRBJ1-1	TRBD1	once	CASRGQGKGNTEAFF	TGTGCCAGCAGAGGACAGGGGAAAGGAAACACTGAAGCTTTCTTT
TRBV9	TRBJ2-1	TRBD2	NA	CASSVVSAGALNEQFF	TGTGCCAGCAGCGTAGTTTCAGCGGGAGCCTTAAATGAGCAGTTCTTC
TRBV24-1	TRBJ2-5	TRBD2	few	CATSDPSGTGETQYF	TGTGCCACCAGTGATCCTAGCGGGACGGGGGAGACCCAGTACTTC
TRBV5-8	TRBJ1-2	TRBD1	few	CASSSYATGGSSLGYTF	TGTGCCAGCAGCTCTTACGCGACAGGGGGCTCGTCTTTGGGCTACACCTTC
TRBV27	TRBJ2-1	TRBD2	NA	CASSLPAGEVNEQFF	TGTGCCAGCAGTTTACCAGCGGGAGAGGTCAATGAGCAGTTCTTC
TRBV27	TRBJ1-1	TRBD1	NA	CASRGLGQKTEAFF	TGTGCCAGCAGAGGTCTGGGACAGAAAACTGAAGCTTTCTTT
TRBV13	TRBJ2-1	NA	medium-sized	CASSLRISGEQFF	TGTGCCAGCAGCTTAAGGATAAGCGGTGAGCAGTTCTTC